Listed below are T cell receptor beta chains from one sample, sequenced in a study of a mutant IDH1 vaccine in newly diagnosed glioma. The method was immunoSEQ multiplex PCR; TCRdb's version includes in-frame clones alone and lacks a portion of them. Of tens of thousands of clones in the sample, roughly 92% were seen once. Their specific antigens are unknown. The sequenced sample was PBMCs, obtained from a glioma patient whose treatment included an IDH1 peptide vaccine. The origin of the receptors is a man aged 45 to 65 with glioma. The CDR3 runs from the conserved cysteine through the conserved F or W. Fields, in order: V gene, J gene, CDR3 protein.

v_gene: TRBV20-1
j_gene: TRBJ2-7
CDR3aa: CSTGQGTEQYF

v_gene: TRBV5-6
j_gene: TRBJ2-1
CDR3aa: CASSLVGDSLYNEQFF

v_gene: TRBV7-9
j_gene: TRBJ2-3
CDR3aa: CASSLGQGADTQYF

v_gene: TRBV6-4
j_gene: TRBJ2-1
CDR3aa: CASSAARTRGPHEQFF

v_gene: TRBV2
j_gene: TRBJ2-6
CDR3aa: CASNPTGGAGANVLTF

v_gene: TRBV2
j_gene: TRBJ1-3
CDR3aa: CASSEARGNTIYF

v_gene: TRBV5-4
j_gene: TRBJ2-7
CDR3aa: CASSFTGDWEQYF

v_gene: TRBV10-3
j_gene: TRBJ2-1
CDR3aa: CAISERKGNYNEQFF

v_gene: TRBV27
j_gene: TRBJ2-2
CDR3aa: CASSSIAGLYTGELFF

v_gene: TRBV9
j_gene: TRBJ1-4
CDR3aa: CASRRGGAGPTNEKLFF

v_gene: TRBV5-1
j_gene: TRBJ2-7
CDR3aa: CASSLESENEQYF

v_gene: TRBV4-1
j_gene: TRBJ2-3
CDR3aa: CASSQDQTTYTDTQYF

v_gene: TRBV28
j_gene: TRBJ2-7
CDR3aa: CASSWSYGGNSNYEQYF